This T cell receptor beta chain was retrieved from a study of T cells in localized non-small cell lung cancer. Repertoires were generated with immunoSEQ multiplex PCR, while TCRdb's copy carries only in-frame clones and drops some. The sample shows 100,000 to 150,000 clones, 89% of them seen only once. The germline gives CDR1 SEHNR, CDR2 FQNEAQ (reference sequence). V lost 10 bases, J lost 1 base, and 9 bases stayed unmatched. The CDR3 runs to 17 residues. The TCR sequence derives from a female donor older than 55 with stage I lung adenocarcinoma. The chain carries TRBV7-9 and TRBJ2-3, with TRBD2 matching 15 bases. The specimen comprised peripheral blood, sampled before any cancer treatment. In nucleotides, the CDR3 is TGTGCCAACGGACTAGCGGGAGGGCCCGGTGGCACAGATACGCAGTATTTT. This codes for CANGLAGGPGGTDTQYF.